The entry below describes one T cell receptor beta chain. Its target is not known. Trimming cost V 0 bases and J 5 bases, with 14 bases left between them. The CDR3 contains 15 residues. Per germline, CDR1 SGHRS and CDR2 YFSETQ. The assay was immunoSEQ multiplex PCR, and TCRdb's table has in-frame clones only and misses some. Among about 2.3 million clones listed, 85% to 95% were seen once. This specimen belongs to a study of shared clonotypes between healthy human individuals. Adult donors, all healthy and HIV-negative, had no recent acute infections or vaccinations. Whole-study results and caveats: Shared clonotypes across all four donors exceeded non-shared ones in generation probability. Specimens sampled were limited to blood, with tissue repertoires likely differing.

V and J are TRBV5-1 and TRBJ2-5; possibly TRBD1 or TRBD2 for D (5 bases each). Source material: naive CD4+ T cells from PBMCs. Subset given: CD45RA+ positively selected. The sequence was obtained from a man younger than 35 in good health. Some clones in this sample may be carry-over from other donors' samples. DNA of the CDR3: TGCGCCAGCAGCTTGGCGGGGCAGGGTCGGGAGACCCAGTACTTC. Protein: CASSLAGQGRETQYF. The full variable domain, completed using reference TRBV5-1 and TRBJ2-5, is KAGVTQTPRYLIKTRGQQVTLSCSPISGHRSVSWYQQTPGQGLQFLFEYFSETQRNKGNFPGRFSGRQFSNSRSEMNVSTLELGDSALYLCASSLAGQGRETQYFGPGTRLLVL.